These 13 T cell receptor beta chains share one sample of origin, sequenced in a study of OX40 agonist ivuxolimab in advanced cancers. Sequencing used immunoSEQ multiplex PCR; TCRdb keeps in-frame clones, though not all of them. The table records roughly 100,000 clones, 80% to 90% of them present only once. The sequencing here drew on CD4+ or CD8+ T cells sorted from blood, taken in a trial of the OX40 agonist ivuxolimab. These receptors were obtained from an adult with an advanced solid tumor such as melanoma, head and neck, liver or kidney cancer.

This clone was recorded a few times. The rearrangement joins TRBV6-1 to TRBJ1-2, with unresolved D. The CDR3 contains 13 residues. Germline V gives CDR1 MNHNS, CDR2 SASEGT. V dropped 4 bases and J dropped 7 bases, with 13 bases sitting between them. The CDR3: CASSVTLSGGYTF. The CDR3 nucleotides are TGTGCCAGCAGTGTGACCCTGTCTGGTGGCTACACCTTC.

The chain carries TRBV6-5 and TRBJ1-1, with TRBD1 as a possible D gene (6 bases). V dropped 6 bases and J dropped 0 bases, with 11 bases sitting between them. The CDR3 is 14 residues long. Germline loops: CDR1 MNHEY, CDR2 SVGAGI. The CDR3 sequence: CASRVGQVNTEAFF. CDR3 nucleotides: TGTGCCAGCAGGGTGGGACAAGTGAACACTGAAGCTTTCTTT.

The chain employs TRBV11-3 and TRBJ2-1, with 14 bases matching TRBD2. From germline, CDR1 is SGHNT and CDR2 YENEEA. There are 14 residues in the CDR3. The junction had 4 bases not matched to a gene; V was cut back by 5 bases and J by 10 bases. The CDR3 nucleotides are TGTGCCAGCAGCGCGACTAGCGGGGGGGGAGAGCAGTTCTTC. The encoded protein is CASSATSGGGEQFF.

The V and J genes are TRBV7-6 and TRBJ1-1; D is unresolved. The CDR3 is 14 residues long. Germline V gene lookup returns CDR1 SGHVS and CDR2 FNYEAQ. V gave up 7 bases and J gave up 1 base, with 13 bases separating them. CDR3: CASTAGNKNTEAFF. The DNA of the CDR3 is TGTGCCAGCACCGCGGGAAACAAGAACACTGAAGCTTTCTTT.

This chain uses TRBV19 with TRBJ2-7; D gene unclear. From germline, CDR1 is LNHDA and CDR2 SQIVND (reference sequence). This CDR3 has 11 amino acids. V gave up 3 bases and J gave up 6 bases, with 6 bases separating them. CDR3 sequence (DNA): TGTGCCAGTAGTATGCTCGGCGAGCAGTACTTC. Residues: CASSMLGEQYF.

The genes are TRBV7-9 and TRBJ1-1; D might be TRBD1 (5 bases). The germline V gene encodes CDR1 SEHNR and CDR2 FQNEAQ (reference sequence). V was shortened by 3 bases and J by 3 bases, with 17 bases between the two germline ends. This CDR3 has 16 amino acids. The CDR3 region has the DNA TGTGCCAGCAGCTTGGGCAGGGTCGGCGCGGACACTGAAGCTTTCTTT. Translated, it gives CASSLGRVGADTEAFF.

This sequence joins TRBV7-8 and TRBJ2-5; 8 bases align to TRBD2. The germline gives CDR1 SGHVS, CDR2 FQNEAQ. The CDR3 contains 15 residues. V was pared by 1 base and J by 2 bases, with 3 bases of the junction left unmatched. As DNA, the CDR3 is TGTGCCAGCAGCTTAGGCGGGACTAGACAAGAGACCCAGTACTTC. Its translation: CASSLGGTRQETQYF.

The rearrangement uses TRBV30 and TRBJ2-7; D is undetermined. This CDR3 region has 13 residues. Germline assignment: CDR1 GTSNPN and CDR2 SVGIG (reference sequence). V was pared by 7 bases and J by 3 bases, with 16 bases between. Here the CDR3 reads CASSMGRNYEQYF. CDR3 sequence (DNA): TGTGCCTCCAGTATGGGCAGGAACTACGAGCAGTACTTC.

This clone has a single count. The chain links TRBV5-1 to TRBJ2-2; tentative D call: TRBD2 (6 bases). The V gene lost 0 bases and the J gene lost 1 base, with 10 bases spanning the gap. Per germline, CDR1 SGHRS and CDR2 YFSETQ. The CDR3 extends over 16 amino acids. The CDR3 coding sequence is TGCGCCAGCAGCTTGGAGCTCGGGGGGAACACCGGGGAGCTGTTTTTT. Translated, it gives CASSLELGGNTGELFF.

V is TRBV15 and J is TRBJ1-1; D remains ambiguous. The CDR3 has 13 residues. V lost 4 bases and J lost 1, with 7 bases in between. Germline loops: CDR1 LNHNV, CDR2 YYDKDF (reference sequence). The CDR3 reads CATSIRGNTEAFF. CDR3 in DNA: TGTGCCACCAGCATCCGGGGGAACACTGAAGCTTTCTTT.

The chain recombines TRBV14 with TRBJ1-1; tentative D call: TRBD1 (6 bases). This CDR3 is built from 15 residues. V lost 4 bases and J 4 bases, leaving 16 bases between the germline ends. Germline CDR1 reads SGHDN; CDR2 reads FVKESK. Here the CDR3 reads CASSLLVGGGTEAFF. The CDR3 DNA reads TGTGCCAGCAGCCTCCTCGTGGGGGGCGGCACTGAAGCTTTCTTT.

With respect to this clone: Sequence at one end of the junction differs from germline and may be a read error. The genes are TRBV10-3 and TRBJ1-2, with a tentative D call TRBD1 (5 bases). The length of the CDR3 is 13 residues. Germline CDR1 ENHRY, CDR2 SYGVKD. The CDR3: CAIGDGATIGYTF. CDR3 in DNA: TGTGCCATCGGTGACGGGGCTACAATCGGCTACACCTTC.

The chain employs TRBV9 and TRBJ2-2, with 10 bases that match TRBD1. V trimming: 1 base; J trimming: 7 bases; junction bases outside the gene matches: 10. The CDR3 has 17 amino acids. CDR1 and CDR2 from the germline V gene are SGDLS and YYNGEE. The CDR3 DNA sequence: TGTGCCAGCAGCGTATCCACCCGGGACAGGGGAAGCGGGGAGCTGTTTTTT. It codes for CASSVSTRDRGSGELFF.